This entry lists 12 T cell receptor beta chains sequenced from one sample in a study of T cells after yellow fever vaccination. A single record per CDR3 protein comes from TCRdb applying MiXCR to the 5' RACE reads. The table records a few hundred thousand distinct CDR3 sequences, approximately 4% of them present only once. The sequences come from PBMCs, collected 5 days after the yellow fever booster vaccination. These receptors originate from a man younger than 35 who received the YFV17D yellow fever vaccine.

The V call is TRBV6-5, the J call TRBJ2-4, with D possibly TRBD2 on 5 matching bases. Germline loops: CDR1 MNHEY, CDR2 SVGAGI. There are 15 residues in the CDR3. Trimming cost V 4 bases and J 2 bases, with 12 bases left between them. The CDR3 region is CASSFRRGTKNIQYF. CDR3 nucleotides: TGTGCCAGCAGTTTCAGGAGAGGGACCAAAAACATTCAGTACTTC.

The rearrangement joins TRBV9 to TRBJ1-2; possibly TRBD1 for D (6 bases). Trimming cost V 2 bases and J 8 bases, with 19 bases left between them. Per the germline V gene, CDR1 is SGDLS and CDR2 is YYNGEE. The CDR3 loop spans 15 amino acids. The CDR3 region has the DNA TGTGCCAGCAGCGTTCTGGGGGGCGCGGTTGAAGGCTACACCTTC. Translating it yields CASSVLGGAVEGYTF.

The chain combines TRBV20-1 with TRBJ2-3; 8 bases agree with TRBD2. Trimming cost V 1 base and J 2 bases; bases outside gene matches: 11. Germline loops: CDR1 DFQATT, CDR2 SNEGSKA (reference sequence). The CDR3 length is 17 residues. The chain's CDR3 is CSARVRGSGAPTDTQYF. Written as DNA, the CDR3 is TGCAGTGCTAGAGTTCGGGGTAGCGGGGCACCCACAGATACGCAGTATTTT.

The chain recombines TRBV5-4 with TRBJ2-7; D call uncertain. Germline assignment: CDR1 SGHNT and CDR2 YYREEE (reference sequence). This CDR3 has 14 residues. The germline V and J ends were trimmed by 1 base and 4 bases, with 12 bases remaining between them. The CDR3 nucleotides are TGTGCCAGCAGCTTGTCAGGAAGCAGGTACGAGCAGTACGTC. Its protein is CASSLSGSRYEQYV.

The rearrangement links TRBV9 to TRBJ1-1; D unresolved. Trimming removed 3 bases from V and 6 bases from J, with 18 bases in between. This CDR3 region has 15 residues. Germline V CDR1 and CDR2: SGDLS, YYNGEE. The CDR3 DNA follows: TGTGCCAGCAGCGCCGATGGAGGGTTTAGAGCTGAAGCTTTCTTT. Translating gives CASSADGGFRAEAFF. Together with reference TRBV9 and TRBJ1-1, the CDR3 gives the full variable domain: DSGVTQTPKHLITATGQRVTLRCSPRSGDLSVYWYQQSLDQGLQFLIQYYNGEERAKGNILERFSAQQFPDLHSELNLSSLELGDSALYFCASSADGGFRAEAFFGQGTRLTVV.

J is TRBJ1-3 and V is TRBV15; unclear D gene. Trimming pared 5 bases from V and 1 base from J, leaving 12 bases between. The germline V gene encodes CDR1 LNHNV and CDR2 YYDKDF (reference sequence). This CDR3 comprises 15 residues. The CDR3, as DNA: TGTGCCACCAGCCCTAGGTGGGGATCTGGAAACACCATATATTTT. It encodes CATSPRWGSGNTIYF. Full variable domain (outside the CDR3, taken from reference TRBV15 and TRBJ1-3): DAMVIQNPRYQVTQFGKPVTLSCSQTLNHNVMYWYQQKSSQAPKLLFHYYDKDFNNEADTPDNFQSRRPNTSFCFLDIRSPGLGDTAMYLCATSPRWGSGNTIYFGEGSWLTVV.

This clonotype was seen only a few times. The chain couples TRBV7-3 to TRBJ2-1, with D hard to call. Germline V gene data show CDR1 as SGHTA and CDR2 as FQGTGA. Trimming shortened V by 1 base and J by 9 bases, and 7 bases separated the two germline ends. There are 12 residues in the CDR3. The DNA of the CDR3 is TGTGCCAGCAGCTTAAATGGGATTGAGCAGTTCTTC. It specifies CASSLNGIEQFF.

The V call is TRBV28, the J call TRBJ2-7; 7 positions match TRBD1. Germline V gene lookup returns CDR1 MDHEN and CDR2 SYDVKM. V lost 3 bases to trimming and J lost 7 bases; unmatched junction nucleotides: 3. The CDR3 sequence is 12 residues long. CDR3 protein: CASSFPGGEQYV. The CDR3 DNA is TGTGCCAGCAGTTTCCCAGGGGGAGAGCAGTACGTC.

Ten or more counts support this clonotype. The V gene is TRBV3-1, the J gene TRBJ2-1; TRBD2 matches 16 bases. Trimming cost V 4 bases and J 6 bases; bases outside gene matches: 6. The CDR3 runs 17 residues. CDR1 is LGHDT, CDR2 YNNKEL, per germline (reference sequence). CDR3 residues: CASSPGTSGGAANEQFF. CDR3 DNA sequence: TGTGCCAGCAGCCCCGGGACTAGCGGGGGGGCAGCCAATGAGCAGTTCTTC.

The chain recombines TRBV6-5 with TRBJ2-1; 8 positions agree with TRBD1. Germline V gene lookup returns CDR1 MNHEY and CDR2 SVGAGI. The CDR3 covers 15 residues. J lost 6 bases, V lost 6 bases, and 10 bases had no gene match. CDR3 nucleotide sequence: TGTGCCAGCAGACACCCCGCGGACAGGGTCAATGAGCAGTTCTTC. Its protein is CASRHPADRVNEQFF.

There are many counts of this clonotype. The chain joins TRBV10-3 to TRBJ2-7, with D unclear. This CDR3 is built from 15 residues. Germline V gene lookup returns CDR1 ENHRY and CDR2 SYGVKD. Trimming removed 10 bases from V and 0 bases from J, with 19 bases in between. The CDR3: CASSLGPRSSYEQYV. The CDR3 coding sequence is TGTGCCAGCTCGCTCGGACCCAGGAGCTCCTACGAGCAGTACGTC.

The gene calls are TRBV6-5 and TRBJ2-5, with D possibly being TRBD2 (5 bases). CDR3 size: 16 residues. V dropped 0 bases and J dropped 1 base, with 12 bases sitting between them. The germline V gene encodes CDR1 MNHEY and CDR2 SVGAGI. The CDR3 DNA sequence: TGTGCCAGCAGTTACTCTGGCGGGCCGCTCCAAGAGACCCAGTACTTC. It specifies CASSYSGGPLQETQYF.